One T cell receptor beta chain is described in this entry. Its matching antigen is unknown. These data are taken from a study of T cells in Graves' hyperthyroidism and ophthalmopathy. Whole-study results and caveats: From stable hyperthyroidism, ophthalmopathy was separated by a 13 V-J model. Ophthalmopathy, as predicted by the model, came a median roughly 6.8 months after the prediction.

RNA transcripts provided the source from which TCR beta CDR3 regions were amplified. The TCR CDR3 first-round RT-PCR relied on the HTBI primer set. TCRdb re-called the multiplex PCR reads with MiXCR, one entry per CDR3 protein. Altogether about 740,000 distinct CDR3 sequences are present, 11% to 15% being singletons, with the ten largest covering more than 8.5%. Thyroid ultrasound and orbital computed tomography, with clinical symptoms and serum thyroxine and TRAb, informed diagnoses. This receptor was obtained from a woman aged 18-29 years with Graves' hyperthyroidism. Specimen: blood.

The CDR3 region is CASIGGRVGHTEAFF. The DNA for the CDR3 is TGTGCCAGCATCGGGGGGCGAGTTGGGCACACTGAAGCTTTCTTT. J is TRBJ1-1 and V is TRBV6-1; maybe TRBD1 (6 bases). V dropped 7 bases and J dropped 3 bases, with 18 bases sitting between them. Germline-derived CDR1 and CDR2 are MNHNS and SASEGT. The CDR3 spans 15 residues.